The 19 T cell receptor beta chains below come from one sample, sequenced in a study of T cells in Graves' hyperthyroidism and ophthalmopathy. RNA transcripts gave rise to amplified TCR beta CDR3 regions. The TCR CDR3 was amplified in a first-round RT-PCR using the HTBI primer set. TCRdb reprocessed the multiplex PCR reads with MiXCR, giving one entry per CDR3 protein. Here the sample spans hundreds of thousands of distinct CDR3 sequences, 46% being singletons. The sample comprised peripheral blood or thyroid tissue (not recorded which). The receptors originated from a woman in her late teens or twenties with Graves' hyperthyroidism.

The chain uses TRBV7-9 and TRBJ1-2; a weak D match, TRBD1 (5 bases). Germline V gives CDR1 SEHNR, CDR2 FQNEAQ (reference sequence). The CDR3 loop spans 14 amino acids. V was trimmed by 3 bases and J by 0 bases, leaving 8 bases between them. The CDR3 loop reads CASSFPGANYGYTF. CDR3 in DNA: TGTGCCAGCAGCTTCCCGGGGGCTAACTATGGCTACACCTTC. The full variable domain, its missing parts supplied by reference TRBV7-9 and TRBJ1-2, is DTGVSQNPRHKITKRGQNVTFRCDPISEHNRLYWYRQTLGQGPEFLTYFQNEAQLEKSRLLSDRFSAERPKGSFSTLEIQRTEQGDSAMYLCASSFPGANYGYTFGSGTRLTVV.

This clonotype has more than one count but fewer than ten. The rearrangement joins TRBV19 to TRBJ2-5; tentatively, D is TRBD1 or TRBD2 (5 bases each). Trimming pared 4 bases from V and 3 bases from J, leaving 12 bases between. Per germline, CDR1 LNHDA and CDR2 SQIVND (reference sequence). CDR3 length equals 14 residues. CDR3 nucleotide sequence: TGTGCCAGTAGTACCTGGGACGGGGAAGAGACCCAGTACTTC. Amino acids: CASSTWDGEETQYF.

The chain carries TRBV5-1 and TRBJ2-6; no clear D gene. CDR1 SGHRS and CDR2 YFSETQ come from the germline V gene. The V gene lost 0 bases and the J gene lost 3 bases, with 10 bases spanning the gap. The CDR3 has 16 residues. In nucleotides, the CDR3 is TGCGCCAGCAGCTTGGGGTCAGGCCTTGGGGCCAACGTCCTGACTTTC. It encodes CASSLGSGLGANVLTF.

The V call is TRBV20-1, the J call TRBJ2-5; no clear D gene. The CDR3 loop spans 10 amino acids. Between the trimmed V and J ends, which lost 1 base and 13 bases, there was a span of 10 bases. Looked up from germline, CDR1 is DFQATT and CDR2 is SNEGSKA (reference sequence). This CDR3 is CSARGIGRYF. For the CDR3, the DNA is TGCAGTGCTAGAGGGATCGGCCGGTACTTC.

A note on this clonotype: This may come from a read error, since a much larger clone is one base off. J is TRBJ2-5 and V is TRBV7-6, with 7 bases aligning to TRBD2. Germline CDR1 SGHVS, CDR2 FNYEAQ. The trim removed 5 bases at V and 2 bases at J, leaving 5 bases unmatched. This CDR3 is built from 14 residues. CDR3 sequence reads: CASSPLGRQETQYF. The CDR3 DNA is TGTGCCAGCAGCCCCCTCGGGAGGCAAGAGACCCAGTACTTC.

The V call is TRBV7-9, the J call TRBJ2-7; 15 nucleotides align to TRBD2. With 5 bases clipped from V and 8 bases from J, the junction kept 10 bases outside the gene matches. The V gene's germline CDR1 is SEHNR and CDR2 FQNEAQ (reference sequence). The CDR3 covers 16 residues. The CDR3 reads CASSQGPGTSGRKQYF. For the CDR3, the DNA is TGTGCCAGCAGCCAAGGGCCCGGGACTAGCGGGAGGAAGCAGTACTTC.

Concerning this clonotype: It may be a read error: a sequence one base away is much more abundant. The chain joins TRBV19 to TRBJ1-2; D gene uncertain. Germline V gives CDR1 LNHDA, CDR2 SQIVND (reference sequence). This CDR3 region has 12 residues. The CDR3 sequence: CASGSDNCGYTF. As DNA, the CDR3 is TGTGCCAGCGGGTCCGACAACTGTGGCTACACCTTC.

This chain links TRBV12-3 or TRBV12-4 with TRBJ1-6, with no clear D. CDR3 length equals 15 residues. The germline V and J ends were trimmed by 5 bases and 4 bases, with 12 bases remaining between them. CDR3 region: CASSERQQYNSPLHF. The CDR3 DNA follows: TGTGCCAGCAGTGAGAGGCAACAGTATAATTCACCCCTCCACTTT.

As to this clonotype: This sequence may be a read error, since a much larger clone differs from it by one base. This rearrangement joins TRBV11-2 to TRBJ1-1, with D maybe TRBD1 (5 bases). Germline values: CDR1 SGHAT, CDR2 FQNNGV. This CDR3 contains 16 residues. The V gene lost 6 bases and the J gene lost 0 bases, with 17 bases spanning the gap. CDR3 DNA: TGTGCCAGCAGGCCCCTCCAGGGATCCATGAACACTGAAGCTTTCTTT. Translated, it gives CASRPLQGSMNTEAFF.

In its sample, this clonotype was seen a few times. The chain has TRBV20-1 and TRBJ2-7, with D maybe TRBD1 (5 bases). This CDR3 is 13 amino acids long. V was pared by 3 bases and J by 0 bases, with 9 bases between. CDR1 is DFQATT, CDR2 SNEGSKA, per germline (reference sequence). The CDR3 loop is CSARDIISYEQYF. Here the CDR3 DNA reads TGCAGTGCTAGGGACATCATCTCCTACGAGCAGTACTTC.

This clonotype was picked up a small number of times. The rearrangement links TRBV20-1 to TRBJ2-5; no clear D. CDR1 DFQATT and CDR2 SNEGSKA come from the germline V gene (reference sequence). The CDR3 spans 14 residues. Trimming pared 2 bases from V and 1 base from J, leaving 11 bases between. The CDR3 nucleotides are TGCAGTGCTAGAAGAGTTGGCGCCCAAGAGACCCAGTACTTC. Amino acids: CSARRVGAQETQYF.

This chain uses TRBV10-3 with TRBJ1-3; TRBD1 might be the D (6 bases). Germline V gene lookup returns CDR1 ENHRY and CDR2 SYGVKD. The CDR3 runs 14 residues. V gave up 2 bases and J gave up 6 bases, with 11 bases separating them. CDR3: CAISETGSANTIYF. CDR3 DNA: TGTGCCATCAGTGAGACAGGGTCCGCAAACACCATATATTTT.

This clonotype was seen at least ten times. This chain uses TRBV29-1 with TRBJ2-7, with TRBD1 as a possible D gene (5 bases). Germline V gives CDR1 SQVTM, CDR2 ANQGSEA. Trimming took off 6 bases at V and 2 bases at J, with 11 bases between the two ends. The CDR3 has 12 residues. CDR3 nucleotide sequence: TGCAGCGTCGCTGACAGCCCCTACGAGCAGTACTTC. Its translation: CSVADSPYEQYF.

A few counts support this clonotype. The rearrangement links TRBV19 to TRBJ1-5, with 7 bases fitting TRBD1. Per germline, CDR1 LNHDA and CDR2 SQIVND (reference sequence). V shed 6 bases and J 3 bases; nucleotides not matched to a gene: 8. CDR3 size: 15 residues. The CDR3 nucleotides read TGTGCCAGTAGCCCGACAGGGTTATTCAATCAGCCCCAGCATTTT. Protein sequence: CASSPTGLFNQPQHF.

V is TRBV6-2 or TRBV6-3 and J is TRBJ1-5, with D tentatively TRBD1 (5 bases). CDR1 MNHEY and CDR2 SVGEGT come from the germline V gene. This CDR3 has 12 residues. Trimming left V 2 bases short and J 12 bases short, with 11 bases between. The CDR3 loop is CASSYLRQFQHF. The CDR3 DNA follows: TGTGCCAGCAGTTACCTCCGACAGTTCCAGCATTTT.

The J gene is TRBJ2-6, the V gene TRBV10-3; D is unresolved. Looked up from germline, CDR1 is ENHRY and CDR2 is SYGVKD. The CDR3 consists of 17 residues. The V end was cut by 0 bases, the J end by 0 bases, with 9 bases between. The CDR3 here is CAISESSSISGANVLTF. CDR3 coding DNA: TGTGCCATCAGTGAGTCGAGTAGCATCTCTGGGGCCAACGTCCTGACTTTC.

This chain joins TRBV5-1 and TRBJ1-2, with D maybe TRBD1 (6 bases). CDR1 and CDR2 from the germline V gene are SGHRS and YFSETQ. This CDR3 region has 16 residues. Deletions cut 2 bases from V and 2 bases from J, with 16 bases between. The CDR3 DNA is TGCGCCAGCAGCTTCTTGGGGACACCCGGCAACTATGGCTACACCTTC. Protein product: CASSFLGTPGNYGYTF.

The rearrangement uses TRBV6-5 and TRBJ2-3; no definite D call. Germline values: CDR1 MNHEY, CDR2 SVGAGI. The CDR3 has 13 amino acids. V was clipped by 3 bases and J by 5 bases, with 9 bases between them. CDR3 sequence reads: CASSYSDGDTQYF. The CDR3 DNA follows: TGTGCCAGCAGTTATTCGGACGGAGATACGCAGTATTTT.

A note on this clonotype: Germline and junction disagree at one end, which may indicate a read error. This chain joins TRBV7-9 and TRBJ2-7; D is perhaps TRBD2 (6 bases). CDR3 length: 15 residues. Germline CDR1 reads SEHNR; CDR2 reads FQNEAQ (reference sequence). The CDR3 DNA sequence: TGTGCCACCAGCCAATTCGCGGGGATGCTCTACGAGCAGTACTTC. Protein sequence: CATSQFAGMLYEQYF.